These T cell receptor beta chains were read from a single sample in a study of control samples from healthy donors and cancer patients. Generated by immunoSEQ multiplex PCR, the TCRdb table keeps only in-frame clones and is missing some. In the table there are 150,000 to 200,000 clones, roughly 93% of which are singletons. The sequencing input was blood. The receptors shown here come from a woman aged 55-70 years in good health. Each CDR3 is given without its conserved first and last residue. Clone size is not always given. Where it is, it says once, few, many or a class for expanded clones.

v_call	clone_size	j_call	cdr3_aa
TRBV29-1	NA	TRBJ1-6	SVRHGDTENSPLH
TRBV12-3/TRBV12-4	NA	TRBJ1-1	ASSLEENTEAF
TRBV4-2	NA	TRBJ1-2	ASSQDRQVGGYT
TRBV11-2	NA	TRBJ2-7	ASSSTSYEQY
TRBV5-4	once	TRBJ2-3	ASSPQLNTDTQY
TRBV7-2	NA	TRBJ1-1	ASSQTGGNMNTEAF
TRBV7-2	NA	TRBJ1-5	ASSSQGADQPQH
TRBV3-1/TRBV3-2	NA	TRBJ1-2	ASSQDTRYGYT
TRBV9	NA	TRBJ2-1	ASSVEGRAGGYNEQF
TRBV19	NA	TRBJ2-1	ASSFGSGGRYNEQF
TRBV19	NA	TRBJ1-5	ASSRTGGTNQPQH
TRBV7-9	NA	TRBJ2-1	ASSTQGALGEQF
TRBV6-2/TRBV6-3	few	TRBJ1-6	ASSSNRGSSYNSPLH
TRBV6-5	NA	TRBJ2-3	ASSYGGRGGTDTQY
TRBV5-1	NA	TRBJ2-1	ASSDEGQGYNNEQF
TRBV7-2	NA	TRBJ1-1	ASSSFGEAMNTEAF
TRBV3-1/TRBV3-2	once	TRBJ1-1	ASSQVRGTAEAF